The rows below give T cell receptor beta chains drawn from one sample of a study of OX40 agonist ivuxolimab in advanced cancers. This table comes from immunoSEQ multiplex PCR, and its TCRdb copy is limited to in-frame clones, with some not included. This sample has 25,000 to 30,000 clones, with roughly four fifths found just once. The sequencing here drew on CD4+ or CD8+ T cells sorted from blood, taken in a trial of the OX40 agonist ivuxolimab. These receptors were obtained from an adult with an advanced solid tumor such as melanoma, head and neck, liver or kidney cancer. Both conserved end residues are part of each CDR3. Clone size is stated in some rows and not others, as once, few, many or a class when expanded.

clone size	V gene	J gene	CDR3 protein
.	TRBV10-1	TRBJ1-3	CASSEFVVAGAGNTIYF
.	TRBV27	TRBJ1-2	CASSFGQAYGYTF
.	TRBV7-2	TRBJ2-7	CASSLEAGMHEQYF
once	TRBV9	TRBJ1-2	CASSTERGLDGYTF
.	TRBV19	TRBJ2-7	CASSELAHYEQYF
.	TRBV19	TRBJ1-4	CASSIVWTGIATNEKLFF
.	TRBV11-2	TRBJ2-2	CASSYSGDGELFF
.	TRBV9	TRBJ1-1	CASSARQGRGDTEAFF
.	TRBV14	TRBJ1-1	CASSQVRTGVNTEAFF
.	TRBV19	TRBJ2-1	CASRRGGNEQFF
.	TRBV7-9	TRBJ1-3	CASSQLGHAGNTIYF
.	TRBV13	TRBJ2-5	CASSLRTGEETQYF
once	TRBV4-1	TRBJ2-5	CASSQGTTYQETQYF
.	TRBV13	TRBJ1-1	CASSLQGMGNTEAFF
.	TRBV13	TRBJ2-7	CASSTGQTTYEQYF
medium-sized	TRBV4-1	TRBJ2-3	CASSQVGPDTQYF
.	TRBV2	TRBJ1-2	CASSEVYGYTF
.	TRBV30	TRBJ1-2	CAWSVAGNYGYTF
.	TRBV23-1	TRBJ2-1	CASSQSTRETGAGYNEQFF
.	TRBV4-1	TRBJ1-1	CASSQEGLLGGTEAFF
.	TRBV9	TRBJ1-5	CASSVGQGNQPQHF
.	TRBV29-1	TRBJ1-4	CSVVPGTGGGKLFF
.	TRBV4-1	TRBJ1-1	CASSQGGSEAFF
once	TRBV19	TRBJ1-1	CATGDGFTNTEAFF
.	TRBV6-5	TRBJ1-1	CASKTWEGGTEAFF
.	TRBV5-4	TRBJ2-7	CASSLGASGDSYEQYF
.	TRBV7-2	TRBJ2-5	CASSLTWTSGETQYF
once	TRBV6-5	TRBJ1-6	CASSYGQGPNSPLHF
.	TRBV27	TRBJ1-3	CASSPTGGVGNTIYF
.	TRBV4-1	TRBJ2-7	CASSHEGLAGEPIFYEQYF
.	TRBV19	TRBJ2-1	CASSVTSGDYNEQFF
medium-sized	TRBV19	TRBJ1-2	CASSMGQGVYGYTF
medium-sized	TRBV9	TRBJ1-2	CASSPGEGFLYGYTF
few	TRBV5-6	TRBJ2-7	CASSLNHYEQYF
.	TRBV7-6	TRBJ2-2	CASSQQGQVVGELFF
.	TRBV7-9	TRBJ2-5	CASSRDRGTQETQYF
.	TRBV5-1	TRBJ2-1	CASSFGTGEYNEQFF
once	TRBV19	TRBJ2-1	CASSAGRSYNEQFF
.	TRBV11-2	TRBJ1-6	CASSLGWGSYNSPLHF
.	TRBV4-1	TRBJ1-5	CASSQTDNSNQPQHF
.	TRBV7-9	TRBJ2-3	CASSGQGTDTQYF
.	TRBV15	TRBJ1-5	CATSLGHSNQPQHF
.	TRBV15	TRBJ2-7	CATSRGTGNPSYEQYF
.	TRBV11-2	TRBJ2-5	CASSLESGWETQYF
.	TRBV11-2	TRBJ1-5	CASSLATGFNQPQHF
.	TRBV10-2	TRBJ1-4	CASSDGPGTGNEKLFF
.	TRBV5-1	TRBJ2-1	CASSLGQGTYNEQFF
.	TRBV29-1	TRBJ2-2	CSVSPGAGELFF
.	TRBV7-9	TRBJ1-1	CASSTHKDQNTEAFF
.	TRBV12-2	TRBJ2-7	CASPFGEQYF
.	TRBV7-9	TRBJ2-4	CASTIGTAKNIQYF
.	TRBV4-1	TRBJ2-7	CASSQVVGIYEQYF
.	TRBV6-6	TRBJ1-5	CASRPGQGGNQPQHF